This T cell receptor (beta chain) derives from a study of cytomegalovirus exposure and HLA in healthy donors. Study context: Of all 380 or so donors who were genotyped, roughly 81% belonged to the Caucasian-associated ancestry cluster. Notes on the study in general: Presence/absence analyses treated sequencing depth as roughly uniform across donors. Of the V segments, some could not be distinguished, including TRBV6-2 and TRBV6-3, and were excluded.

Of note for this clone: Its cognate antigen is unknown.

The PCR employed 60 Vbeta primers together with 13 Jbeta primers. This table comes from immunoSEQ multiplex PCR, and its TCRdb copy is limited to in-frame clones, with some not included. Of around 98,000 clones in the sample, roughly 73% are singletons; the top ten hold 3.8%. The CDR3 consists of 13 residues. Trimming at V came to 4 bases and at J to 3 bases, leaving 2 bases not matched to a gene. Germline lookup yields CDR1 SEHNR and CDR2 FQNEAQ (reference sequence). The study sampled nominally healthy donors, though unrecorded immune exposures were likely. Sequencing input: PBMCs. This chain joins TRBV7-9 and TRBJ2-5; 7 bases align to TRBD2. This receptor was obtained from a middle-aged woman in good health and CMV-seronegative. CDR3 amino acids: CASSYSGEETQYF. The CDR3, as DNA: TGTGCCAGCAGCTACAGCGGGGAAGAGACCCAGTACTTC.